The next 5 T cell receptor beta chains were all read from a single sample in a study of T cells in Graves' hyperthyroidism and ophthalmopathy. There were TCR beta CDR3 regions amplified from RNA transcripts. HTBI primers were employed in a first-round RT-PCR of the TCR CDR3. TCRdb re-analysed the multiplex PCR reads in MiXCR, keeping a single row per CDR3 protein. Among under 350,000 distinct CDR3 sequences listed, under 25% were seen once. The sequenced sample was blood. The receptor set was obtained from a woman in her forties or fifties with Graves' hyperthyroidism.

Ten or more counts support this clonotype. The chain is built from TRBV30 and TRBJ2-6, with unresolved D. This CDR3 is 14 amino acids long. V was clipped by 1 base and J by 1 base, with 5 bases between them. Germline V lookup: CDR1 GTSNPN, CDR2 SVGIG (reference sequence). The CDR3 bases are TGTGCCTGGAGTGGGCCATCTGGGGCCAACGTCCTGACTTTC. Its translation: CAWSGPSGANVLTF.

This clonotype was seen ten or more times. J is TRBJ1-1 and V is TRBV2, with D unclear. From germline, CDR1 is SNHLY and CDR2 FYNNEI. V shed 0 bases and J shed 1 base, with 21 bases lying between them. The CDR3 length is 19 residues. The CDR3 sequence is CASSEALIGSSRGNTEAFF. DNA for the CDR3: TGTGCCAGCAGTGAAGCGCTCATTGGATCATCGAGAGGGAACACTGAAGCTTTCTTT.

The V and J genes are TRBV30 and TRBJ2-1, with 14 bases identical to TRBD2. CDR1 GTSNPN and CDR2 SVGIG come from the germline V gene (reference sequence). The CDR3 covers 15 residues. V was clipped by 5 bases and J by 13 bases; unmatched bases: 13. The CDR3 is CAWEPGLAGGVKQFF. The DNA of the CDR3 is TGTGCCTGGGAGCCTGGACTAGCGGGGGGAGTGAAACAGTTCTTC. Supplemented by reference TRBV30 and TRBJ2-1, the full variable domain reads SQTIHQWPATLVQPVGSPLSLECTVEGTSNPNLYWYRQAAGRGLQLLFYSVGIGQISSEVPQNLSASRPQDRQFILSSKKLLLSDSGFYLCAWEPGLAGGVKQFFGPGTRLTVL.

This clonotype was seen at least ten times. The chain joins TRBV30 to TRBJ1-1; D call uncertain. CDR1 GTSNPN and CDR2 SVGIG come from the germline V gene (reference sequence). The germline V and J ends were trimmed by 3 bases and 0 bases, with 8 bases remaining between them. The CDR3 has 13 residues. The CDR3 region is CAWRQRMNTEAFF. CDR3 DNA: TGTGCCTGGAGGCAACGGATGAACACTGAAGCTTTCTTT. Supplemented by reference TRBV30 and TRBJ1-1, the full variable domain reads SQTIHQWPATLVQPVGSPLSLECTVEGTSNPNLYWYRQAAGRGLQLLFYSVGIGQISSEVPQNLSASRPQDRQFILSSKKLLLSDSGFYLCAWRQRMNTEAFFGQGTRLTVV.

The gene calls are TRBV10-1 and TRBJ2-1, with TRBD2 as a possible D gene (6 bases). Deletions cut 3 bases from V and 7 bases from J, with 10 bases between. There are 13 residues in the CDR3. The V gene's germline CDR1 is WNHNN and CDR2 SYGVQD (reference sequence). CDR3 coding DNA: TGCGCCAGCAGTGACATAGGGAGGAATGAGCAGTTCTTC. Translation: CASSDIGRNEQFF.